This entry lists 6 T cell receptor beta chains sequenced from one sample in a study of regulatory T cells in long-lasting Graves disease (dated by TCRdb to about 2021). Library method: multiplex PCR. Instrument used: Illumina HiSeq 4000. iRepertoire HTBI primers and Arm-PCR amplification of CDR3 regions were used to construct TCR beta libraries. Starting from the raw public reads, TCRdb applied fastp trimming at Q25, assembled clones with MiXCR and retained in-frame beta chains. Entries are consolidated by CDR3 protein sequence, retaining the most common genes and DNA. The table for this sample lists 250,000 or so distinct CDR3 sequences; roughly 21% of them were counted only once. The ten largest clones represent roughly 13% of the sample. In the paper's terms, the time point label means: newly diagnosed GD, antithyroid drugs for less than 3 months. RNA was extracted from PBMCs in TRIzol for both TCR sequencing and RNA sequencing.

The sequencing used peripheral blood mononuclear cells (PBMCs), collected at new diagnosis, from a patient treated with antithyroid drugs. All receptors come from a female donor with Graves disease.

This clonotype was detected only a few times. The rearrangement links TRBV20-1 to TRBJ1-5; D is perhaps TRBD1 (6 bases). V gave up 2 bases and J gave up 4 bases, with 12 bases separating them. The germline V gene has CDR1 DFQATT and CDR2 SNEGSKA (reference sequence). The CDR3 spans 14 residues. The CDR3 nucleotides read TGCAGTGCTAGACAGGGGTTTCCTAATCAGCCCCAGCATTTT. Translated, it gives CSARQGFPNQPQHF.

This clonotype was counted at least ten times. This rearrangement joins TRBV28 to TRBJ2-1; a possible D gene is TRBD2 (6 bases). V was cut by 3 bases and J by 7 bases, with 10 bases left in between. Germline lookup yields CDR1 MDHEN and CDR2 SYDVKM. The CDR3 has 13 amino acids. CDR3 sequence: CASSFFSGNEQFF. DNA of the CDR3: TGTGCCAGCAGTTTTTTTAGCGGTAATGAGCAGTTCTTC.

There are many counts of this clonotype. This chain joins TRBV27 and TRBJ1-1; the D gene is possibly TRBD1 (6 bases). CDR1 is MNHEY, CDR2 SMNVEV, per germline (reference sequence). V was pared by 2 bases and J by 7 bases, with 20 bases between. The CDR3 sequence is 16 residues long. CDR3 coding DNA: TGTGCCAGCAGTTTACTGGGGGCAGGGCGGATTGTTGAAGCTTTCTTT. This sequence encodes CASSLLGAGRIVEAFF.

This chain joins TRBV15 and TRBJ2-7; 8 bases are shared with TRBD2. V was clipped by 3 bases and J by 3 bases; unmatched bases: 7. Germline V gene data show CDR1 as LNHNV and CDR2 as YYDKDF (reference sequence). The CDR3 covers 15 residues. CDR3 bases: TGTGCCACCAGCAGCGCGAGCGGGGGCCACTACGAGCAGTACTTC. Its translation is CATSSASGGHYEQYF.

For this clonotype: A much larger clone sits a single nucleotide away, making a read error possible. The chain carries TRBV13 and TRBJ2-7; D ambiguous. This CDR3 is built from 12 residues. Germline V gene data show CDR1 as PRHDT and CDR2 as FYEKMQ (reference sequence). V lost 4 bases and J 5 bases, leaving 9 bases between the germline ends. As DNA, the CDR3 is TGTGCCAGCAGCTCCGACTTCGACGAGCAGTACTTC. Translating it yields CASSSDFDEQYF. Combining the CDR3 with reference TRBV13 and TRBJ2-7 gives the whole variable domain AAGVIQSPRHLIKEKRETATLKCYPIPRHDTVYWYQQGPGQDPQFLISFYEKMQSDKGSIPDRFSAQQFSDYHSELNMSSLELGDSALYFCASSSDFDEQYFGPGTRLTVT.

This clonotype was detected ten times or more. The J gene is TRBJ2-3, the V gene TRBV12-3 or TRBV12-4; D unresolved. Trimming removed 4 bases at V and 2 bases at J, with 7 bases between. The CDR3 has 13 amino acids. Here the CDR3 DNA reads TGTGCCAGCAGTTGGAAGGACACAGATACGCAGTATTTT. This codes for CASSWKDTDTQYF.